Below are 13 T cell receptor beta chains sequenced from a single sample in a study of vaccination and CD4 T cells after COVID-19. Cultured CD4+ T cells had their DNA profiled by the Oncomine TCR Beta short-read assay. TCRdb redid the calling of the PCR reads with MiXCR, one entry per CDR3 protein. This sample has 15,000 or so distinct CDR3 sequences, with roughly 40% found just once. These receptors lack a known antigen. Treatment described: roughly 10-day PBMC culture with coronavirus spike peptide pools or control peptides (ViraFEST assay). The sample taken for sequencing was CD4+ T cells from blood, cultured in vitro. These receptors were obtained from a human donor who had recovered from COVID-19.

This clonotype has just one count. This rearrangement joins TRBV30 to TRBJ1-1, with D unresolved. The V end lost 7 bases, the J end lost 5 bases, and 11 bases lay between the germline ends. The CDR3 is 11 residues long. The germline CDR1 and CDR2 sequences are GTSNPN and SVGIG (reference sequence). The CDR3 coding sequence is TGTGCCTCCGCGAGGAGGACTGAAGCTTTCTTT. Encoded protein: CASARRTEAFF.

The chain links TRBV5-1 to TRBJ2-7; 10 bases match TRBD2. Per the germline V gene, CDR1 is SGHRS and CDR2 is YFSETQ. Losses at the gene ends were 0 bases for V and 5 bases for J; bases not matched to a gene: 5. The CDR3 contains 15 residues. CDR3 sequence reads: CASSLAIAGGNEQYF. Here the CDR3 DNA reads TGCGCCAGCAGCTTGGCAATAGCGGGAGGTAACGAGCAGTACTTC.

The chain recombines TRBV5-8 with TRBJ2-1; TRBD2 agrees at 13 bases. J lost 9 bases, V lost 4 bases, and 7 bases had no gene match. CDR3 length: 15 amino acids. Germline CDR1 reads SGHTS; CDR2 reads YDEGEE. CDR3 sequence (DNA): TGTGCCAGCAGCCTAGGACTAGCGGGAGAGGTTGAGCAGTTCTTC. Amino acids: CASSLGLAGEVEQFF.

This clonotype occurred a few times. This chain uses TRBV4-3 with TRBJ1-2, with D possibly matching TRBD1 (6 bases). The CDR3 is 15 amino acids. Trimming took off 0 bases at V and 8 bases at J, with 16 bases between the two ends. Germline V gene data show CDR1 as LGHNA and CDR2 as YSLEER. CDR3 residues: CASSQELAGANGYTF. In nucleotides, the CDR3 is TGCGCCAGCAGCCAAGAGTTGGCGGGGGCGAACGGCTACACCTTC.

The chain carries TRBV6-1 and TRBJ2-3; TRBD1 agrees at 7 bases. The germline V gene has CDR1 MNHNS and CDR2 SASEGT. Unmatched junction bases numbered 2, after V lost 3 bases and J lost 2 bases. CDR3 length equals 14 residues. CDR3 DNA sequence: TGTGCCAGCAGTGACACAGGGGTCACAGATACGCAGTATTTT. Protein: CASSDTGVTDTQYF.

CDR3 region: CASSFDSIYGYTF. The CDR3 nucleotides read TGCGCCAGCAGCTTCGACAGCATCTATGGCTACACCTTC. V and J are TRBV5-1 and TRBJ1-2; tentative D call: TRBD1 (5 bases). Between the trimmed V and J ends, which lost 2 bases and 4 bases, there was a span of 9 bases. CDR3 length: 13 amino acids. The germline CDR1 and CDR2 sequences are SGHRS and YFSETQ.

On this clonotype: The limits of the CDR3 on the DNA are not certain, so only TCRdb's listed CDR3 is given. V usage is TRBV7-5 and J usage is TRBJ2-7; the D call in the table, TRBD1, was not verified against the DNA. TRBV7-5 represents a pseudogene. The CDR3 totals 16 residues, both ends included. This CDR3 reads CISVSEAFTRGSILYF.

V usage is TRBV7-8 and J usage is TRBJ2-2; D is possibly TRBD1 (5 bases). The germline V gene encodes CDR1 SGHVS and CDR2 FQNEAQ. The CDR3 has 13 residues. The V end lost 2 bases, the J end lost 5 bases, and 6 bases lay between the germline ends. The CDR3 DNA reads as TGTGCCAGCAGCTTACGACAGACCGGGGAGCTGTTTTTT. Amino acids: CASSLRQTGELFF.

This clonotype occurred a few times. The CDR3 coding sequence is TGTGCCAGCAGTCGACGGGTGAACACCGGGGAGCTGTTTTTT. Protein: CASSRRVNTGELFF. The rearrangement links TRBV28 to TRBJ2-2; D is uncertain. Germline lookup yields CDR1 MDHEN and CDR2 SYDVKM. The CDR3 length is 14 residues. Trimming took 5 bases from V and 1 from J, leaving 8 bases between them.

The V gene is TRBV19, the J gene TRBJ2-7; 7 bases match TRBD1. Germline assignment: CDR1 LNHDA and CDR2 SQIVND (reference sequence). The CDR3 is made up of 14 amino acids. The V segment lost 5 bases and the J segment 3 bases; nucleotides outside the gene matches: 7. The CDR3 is CASSPQGFGYEQYF. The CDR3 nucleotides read TGTGCCAGTAGTCCACAGGGGTTTGGCTACGAGCAGTACTTC. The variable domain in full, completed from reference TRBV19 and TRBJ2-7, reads DGGITQSPKYLFRKEGQNVTLSCEQNLNHDAMYWYRQDPGQGLRLIYYSQIVNDFQKGDIAEGYSVSREKKESFPLTVTSAQKNPTAFYLCASSPQGFGYEQYFGPGTRLTVT.

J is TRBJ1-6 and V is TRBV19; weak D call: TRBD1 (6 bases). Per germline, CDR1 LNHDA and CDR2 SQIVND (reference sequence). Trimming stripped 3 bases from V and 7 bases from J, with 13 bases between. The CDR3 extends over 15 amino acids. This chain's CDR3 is CASSIHTGQNSPLHF. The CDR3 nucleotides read TGTGCCAGTAGTATCCACACAGGGCAAAATTCACCCCTCCACTTT.

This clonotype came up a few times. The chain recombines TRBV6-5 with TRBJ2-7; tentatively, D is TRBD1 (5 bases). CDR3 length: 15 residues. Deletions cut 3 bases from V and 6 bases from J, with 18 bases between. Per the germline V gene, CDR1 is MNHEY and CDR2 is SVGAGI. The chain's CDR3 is CASSYKAAGIGEQYF. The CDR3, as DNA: TGTGCCAGCAGTTATAAGGCCGCAGGGATAGGCGAGCAGTACTTC.

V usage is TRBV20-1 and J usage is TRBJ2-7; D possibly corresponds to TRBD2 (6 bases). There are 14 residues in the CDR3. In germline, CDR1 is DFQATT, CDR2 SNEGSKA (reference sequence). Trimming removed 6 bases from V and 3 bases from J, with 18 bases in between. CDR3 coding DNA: TGCAGTGCCCAGTACGGGGGAGGTTACTACGAGCAGTACTTC. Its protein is CSAQYGGGYYEQYF.